These T cell receptor beta chains were read from a single sample in a study of a mutant IDH1 vaccine in newly diagnosed glioma. Produced via immunoSEQ multiplex PCR; TCRdb's table is partial and in-frame only. The table lists about 32,000 clones, 81% of them singletons, with 15% to 19% in the top ten. The antigens for these receptors are not known. The sample consisted of PBMCs, taken from a glioma patient whose treatment included an IDH1 peptide vaccine. These receptor sequences come from a man under 40 with glioma. The CDR3 runs from the conserved cysteine through the conserved F or W.

V	J	CDR3
TRBV7-9	TRBJ2-1	CASSHNFGRGGNEQFF
TRBV10-3	TRBJ1-5	CAISEGGASNQPQHF
TRBV27	TRBJ1-1	CASSPLQGRHTEAFF
TRBV14	TRBJ2-2	CASSQVGPHTGELFF
TRBV11-1	TRBJ2-5	CASSFSGYRVPETQYF
TRBV11-2	TRBJ2-5	CASRGAETQYF
TRBV5-1	TRBJ2-3	CASSLEGGVAGVWDTQYF
TRBV27	TRBJ2-1	CASSLTTGLAGLNEQFF
TRBV2	TRBJ1-5	CASSDRNQPQHF
TRBV5-6	TRBJ2-3	CASSRDRGTTDTQYF
TRBV10-3	TRBJ1-5	CAISESWGGNQPQHF
TRBV5-1	TRBJ2-7	CASSWYGYEQYF
TRBV5-4	TRBJ2-7	CASSLAGHSGSYEQYF
TRBV6-5	TRBJ1-1	CASSYSREEGNTEAFF
TRBV5-4	TRBJ1-2	CASSPGGGYTF
TRBV4-1	TRBJ1-5	CASSQDSGNLGRQPQHF
TRBV2	TRBJ1-5	CASQGETGQPQHF
TRBV5-1	TRBJ2-7	CASSLEGAYEQYF
TRBV14	TRBJ2-1	CASSQDRTSVGQFF
TRBV14	TRBJ2-2	CASSPPRGGSNTGELFF